A single sample is the source of the 20 T cell receptor beta chains below, sequenced in a study of blood T cells in healthy people across ages. A second PCR, run for roughly 7 to 11 cycles, used a sample-barcoded 5' primer plus a J-beta primer mix. One entry per CDR3 protein, called by TCRdb with MiXCR from the 5' RACE reads. In the table there are fewer than 700,000 distinct CDR3 sequences, around 50% of which are singletons. The sequenced sample consisted of blood. The receptors were gathered from a man older than 75 in good health.

This clonotype came up a few times. The chain employs TRBV2 and TRBJ2-2, with TRBD1 matching 8 bases. J lost 7 bases, V lost 3 bases, and 4 bases had no gene match. CDR1 SNHLY and CDR2 FYNNEI come from the germline V gene. This CDR3 is built from 14 residues. The CDR3 spells CASSELQGGGELFF. The DNA for the CDR3 is TGTGCCAGCAGTGAGCTACAGGGGGGCGGGGAGCTGTTTTTT.

This clonotype was seen only a few times. The chain carries TRBV29-1 and TRBJ2-7; 8 bases map to TRBD1. The ends lost 5 bases at V and 2 bases at J; junction bases unmatched: 5. CDR1 is SQVTM and CDR2 is ANQGSEA in the germline V gene. CDR3 size: 13 residues. The CDR3 DNA reads as TGCAGCGTTCAAACAGGGGGAACCTACGAGCAGTACTTC. Its translation: CSVQTGGTYEQYF.

CDR3 in amino acids: CASSGEGGDEQFF. As DNA, the CDR3 is TGTGCCAGCAGTGGCGAAGGGGGGGATGAGCAGTTCTTC. The chain recombines TRBV6-4 with TRBJ2-1; tentative D call: TRBD2 (7 bases). The V gene lost 4 bases and the J gene lost 8 bases, with 12 bases spanning the gap. This CDR3 comprises 13 residues. Looked up from germline, CDR1 is MRHNA and CDR2 is SNTAGT.

The V gene is TRBV20-1, the J gene TRBJ2-5, with D hard to call. CDR3 size: 15 residues. Germline V gene sequence: CDR1 DFQATT, CDR2 SNEGSKA (reference sequence). V lost 0 bases and J 5 bases, leaving 16 bases between the germline ends. In DNA, the CDR3 is TGCAGTGCTAGAGATTCTAGTCGTGATCTGGAGACCCAGTACTTC. Amino acids: CSARDSSRDLETQYF.

This clonotype was seen more than once but under ten times. CDR3 in amino acids: CASSAGGTGSTYEQYF. The CDR3 DNA reads as TGCGCCAGCAGCGCCGGGGGAACGGGCAGCACCTACGAGCAGTACTTC. The rearrangement links TRBV5-1 to TRBJ2-7; possibly TRBD2 for D (6 bases). CDR3 length equals 16 residues. Germline values: CDR1 SGHRS, CDR2 YFSETQ. V lost 4 bases to trimming and J lost 2 bases, with 19 bases between them.

The genes are TRBV12-3 or TRBV12-4 and TRBJ2-7; no reliable D call. V lost 4 bases to trimming and J lost 2 bases, with 12 bases between them. There are 14 residues in the CDR3. The DNA of the CDR3 is TGTGCCAGCAGTTCGAGGCAGCAAGCCTACGAGCAGTACTTC. It specifies CASSSRQQAYEQYF.

This clonotype was detected only a few times. The chain has TRBV20-1 and TRBJ2-3; 9 nucleotides align to TRBD2. Germline loops: CDR1 DFQATT, CDR2 SNEGSKA (reference sequence). V trimming: 3 bases; J trimming: 0 bases; junction bases outside the gene matches: 10. CDR3 size: 17 residues. The CDR3 here is CSARDPLAGHSTDTQYF. The CDR3 DNA sequence: TGCAGTGCTAGGGATCCCCTAGCGGGACATAGCACAGATACGCAGTATTTT.

This clonotype was counted a few times. V usage is TRBV7-9 and J usage is TRBJ1-6; D may be TRBD1 (6 bases). V lost 2 bases and J 8 bases, leaving 10 bases between the germline ends. The CDR3 has 14 amino acids. The germline CDR1 and CDR2 sequences are SEHNR and FQNEAQ (reference sequence). The CDR3 sequence: CASSLQGRDSPLHF. The CDR3 DNA is TGTGCCAGCAGCTTACAGGGGAGGGATTCACCCCTCCACTTT.

In this sample, this clonotype turned up a few times. V gene TRBV20-1 combines with J gene TRBJ1-1; D is possibly TRBD1 (5 bases). The CDR3 covers 15 residues. The V end lost 3 bases, the J end lost 4 bases, and 18 bases lay between the germline ends. Germline V gene lookup returns CDR1 DFQATT and CDR2 SNEGSKA (reference sequence). The CDR3 DNA reads TGCAGTGCTAGGGAGGGACCGCTGGTAGGCACTGAAGCTTTCTTT. It specifies CSAREGPLVGTEAFF.

This clonotype was counted between two and nine times. V is TRBV5-1 and J is TRBJ2-3; either TRBD1 or TRBD2 may fit D (6 bases each). Trimming took off 3 bases at V and 0 bases at J, with 11 bases between the two ends. Per germline, CDR1 SGHRS and CDR2 YFSETQ. The length of the CDR3 is 15 residues. CDR3 loop: CASSYGGTSTDTQYF. DNA of the CDR3: TGCGCCAGCAGCTACGGGGGCACCAGCACAGATACGCAGTATTTT. The full variable domain, rest sourced from reference TRBV5-1 and TRBJ2-3, is KAGVTQTPRYLIKTRGQQVTLSCSPISGHRSVSWYQQTPGQGLQFLFEYFSETQRNKGNFPGRFSGRQFSNSRSEMNVSTLELGDSALYLCASSYGGTSTDTQYFGPGTRLTVL.

This chain uses TRBV29-1 with TRBJ2-7, with TRBD1 identical over 7 bases. The DNA end is more similar to TRBJ2-5, so the J call may be wrong. From germline, CDR1 is SQVTM and CDR2 ANQGSEA. CDR3 length: 12 residues. This CDR3 is CSGIGGAETQYF. CDR3 DNA: TGCAGCGGAATAGGGGGCGCGGAGACCCAGTACTTC.

The chain uses TRBV20-1 and TRBJ2-3, with 8 bases matching TRBD2. Germline V gene lookup returns CDR1 DFQATT and CDR2 SNEGSKA (reference sequence). The CDR3 sequence is 15 residues long. V dropped 1 base and J dropped 1; count of bases not matched to a gene: 4. This CDR3 reads CSARGLARGTDTQYF. CDR3 DNA: TGCAGTGCTAGAGGACTAGCGCGGGGCACAGATACGCAGTATTTT.

This clonotype occurred a few times. The chain is built from TRBV27 and TRBJ2-2; maybe TRBD2 (6 bases). CDR1 is MNHEY, CDR2 SMNVEV, per germline (reference sequence). The CDR3 has 15 amino acids. Trimming pared 2 bases from V and 0 bases from J, leaving 7 bases between. CDR3 nucleotide sequence: TGTGCCAGCAGTTTACGCGGGGCGAACACCGGGGAGCTGTTTTTT. Protein sequence: CASSLRGANTGELFF.

The chain couples TRBV5-1 to TRBJ2-2; D might be TRBD1 (5 bases). Trimming cost V 8 bases and J 3 bases, with 14 bases left between them. Germline CDR1 and CDR2: SGHRS and YFSETQ. The CDR3 runs 14 residues. CDR3 DNA: TGCGCCAGTAAGGAAACAGGAGACACCGGGGAGCTGTTTTTT. As protein: CASKETGDTGELFF.

Regarding this clonotype: A clone one base away is much larger, so this may be a read error. The J gene is TRBJ2-7, the V gene TRBV6-6; 11 positions match TRBD2. Per the germline V gene, CDR1 is MNHNY and CDR2 is SVGAGI (reference sequence). CDR3 length equals 14 residues. The CDR3 DNA follows: TGTGCCGGCAGGAGGACTAGCGGGCATTACGAGCAGTACTTC. It codes for CAGRRTSGHYEQYF.

This clonotype was counted only a few times. The chain is built from TRBV20-1 and TRBJ2-7; 8 bases agree with TRBD1. Unmatched junction bases numbered 11, after V lost 4 bases and J lost 3 bases. The CDR3 totals 15 residues. Germline V gives CDR1 DFQATT, CDR2 SNEGSKA (reference sequence). CDR3 in amino acids: CSATLRDRGIYEQYF. CDR3 sequence (DNA): TGCAGTGCTACCCTCCGCGACAGGGGCATCTACGAGCAGTACTTC.

The V call is TRBV28, the J call TRBJ2-5; tentatively, D is TRBD2 (7 bases). The CDR3 is 15 amino acids. Germline CDR1 MDHEN, CDR2 SYDVKM. The V gene lost 5 bases and the J gene lost 5 bases, with 18 bases spanning the gap. The CDR3 spells CASSPAGARVETQYF. The DNA of the CDR3 is TGTGCCAGCAGTCCCGCGGGGGCAAGGGTGGAGACCCAGTACTTC.

This chain connects TRBV12-3 or TRBV12-4 to TRBJ1-2, with 7 bases identical to TRBD1. This CDR3 is 13 amino acids long. V lost 7 bases and J lost 4; bases outside the gene matches: 6. The CDR3 sequence: CASNTGTAYGYTF. CDR3 coding DNA: TGTGCCAGCAATACAGGGACAGCCTATGGCTACACCTTC.

In regard to this clonotype: Germline and junction disagree at one end, which may indicate a read error. The CDR3 DNA reads as TGCGTCAGCAGCCAAGATCTCTGGCAGGGGGCCTACGAGCAGTACTTC. Protein: CVSSQDLWQGAYEQYF. The chain couples TRBV4-3 to TRBJ2-4, with 7 bases aligning to TRBD1. The better agreement between TRBJ2-7 and the DNA end casts doubt on the J call. This CDR3 has 16 amino acids. CDR1 and CDR2 from the germline V gene are LGHNA and YSLEER.

J is TRBJ2-1 and V is TRBV9; D remains ambiguous. Germline CDR1 is SGDLS and CDR2 is YYNGEE. With 3 bases removed from V and 5 bases from J, the gap between germline ends came to 15 bases. The CDR3 contains 15 residues. CDR3 sequence: CASSGDIGFDNEQFF. The DNA of the CDR3 is TGTGCCAGCAGCGGCGACATCGGCTTCGACAATGAGCAGTTCTTC.